This T cell receptor beta chain was captured in a study of blood T cells in healthy people across ages. Every donor contributed around 10 milliliters of peripheral blood by blood draw. Per sample, a minimum of 6 million PBMCs were isolated. A J-beta primer mix and a sample-barcoded 5' primer were used in a second PCR of about 6 to 12 cycles. TCRdb itself ran the 5' RACE reads through MiXCR, one entry per CDR3 protein. Of hundreds of thousands of distinct CDR3 sequences listed, about 62% are singletons. This clonotype was counted only a few times. The clonotype was recovered from a man younger than 45 in good health. Sequenced material: blood.

CDR3 sequence: CASSLGTSGREQYF. CDR3 bases: TGTGCCAGCAGTCTCGGGACTAGCGGGAGAGAGCAGTACTTC. The chain joins TRBV27 to TRBJ2-7; 14 bases are a match to TRBD2. This CDR3 region has 14 residues. Germline V CDR1 and CDR2: MNHEY, SMNVEV (reference sequence). The V segment lost 5 bases and the J segment 7 bases; nucleotides outside the gene matches: 4.